This TCR beta chain was identified during a study of T cells in Graves' hyperthyroidism and ophthalmopathy. Findings and limits, study-wide: Blood also contained most expanded thyroid clonotypes above 0.001. Separating ophthalmopathy from stable hyperthyroidism was achieved by a 13 V-J model.

This clonotype appeared many times. Its antigen remains unidentified. Patients counted as stable if ophthalmopathy did not develop within 18 months. Clinical symptoms, serum thyroxine and TRAb, thyroid ultrasound and orbital computed tomography together formed the diagnostic basis. Amplified regions were TCR beta CDR3 sequences from RNA transcripts. The HTBI primer set was used in a first-round RT-PCR of the TCR CDR3. One entry per CDR3 protein, called by TCRdb with MiXCR from the multiplex PCR reads. The table records some 510,000 distinct CDR3 sequences, around 42% of them present only once. This clonotype was sampled from a woman aged 18-30 years with Graves' hyperthyroidism. The sequencing sample was made of peripheral blood or thyroid tissue (not recorded which).

CDR3 sequence: CASSLSGTGDNSPLHF. CDR3 coding DNA: TGTGCCAGCAGCTTGTCCGGGACAGGGGATAATTCACCCCTCCACTTT. The chain uses TRBV7-2 and TRBJ1-6; 10 bases are shared with TRBD1. CDR1 and CDR2 (germline): SGHTA, FQGNSA. The ends lost 3 bases at V and 5 bases at J; junction bases unmatched: 4. The CDR3 is 16 amino acids.